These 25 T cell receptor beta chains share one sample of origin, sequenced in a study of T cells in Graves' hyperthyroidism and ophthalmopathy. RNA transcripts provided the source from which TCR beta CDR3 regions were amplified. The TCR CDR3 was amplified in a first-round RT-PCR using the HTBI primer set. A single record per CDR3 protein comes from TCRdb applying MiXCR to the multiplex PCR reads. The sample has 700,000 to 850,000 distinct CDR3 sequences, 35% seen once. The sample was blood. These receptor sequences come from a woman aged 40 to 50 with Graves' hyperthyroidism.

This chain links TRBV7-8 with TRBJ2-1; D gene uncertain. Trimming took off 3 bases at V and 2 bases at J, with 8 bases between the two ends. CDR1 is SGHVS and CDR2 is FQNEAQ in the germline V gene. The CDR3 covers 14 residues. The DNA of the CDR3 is TGTGCCAGCAGCTTCAGCCCTCCCTACAATGAGCAGTTCTTC. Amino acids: CASSFSPPYNEQFF.

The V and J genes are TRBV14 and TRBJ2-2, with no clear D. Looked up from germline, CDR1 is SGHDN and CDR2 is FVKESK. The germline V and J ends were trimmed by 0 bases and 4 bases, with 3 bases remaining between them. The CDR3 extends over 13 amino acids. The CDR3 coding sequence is TGTGCCAGCAGCCAAGATGCCACCGGGGAGCTGTTTTTT. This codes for CASSQDATGELFF.

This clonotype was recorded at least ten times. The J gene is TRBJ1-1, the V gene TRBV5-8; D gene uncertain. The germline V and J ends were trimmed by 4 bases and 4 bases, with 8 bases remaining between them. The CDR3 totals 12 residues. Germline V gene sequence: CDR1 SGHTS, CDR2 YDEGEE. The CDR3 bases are TGTGCCAGCAGCATTGTAGTCACTGAAGCTTTCTTT. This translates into CASSIVVTEAFF.

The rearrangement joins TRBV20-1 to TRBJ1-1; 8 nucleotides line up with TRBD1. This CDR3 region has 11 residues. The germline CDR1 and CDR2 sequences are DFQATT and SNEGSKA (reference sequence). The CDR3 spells CSRGSGGPAFF. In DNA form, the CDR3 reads TGCAGCAGAGGGTCAGGGGGCCCAGCTTTCTTT.

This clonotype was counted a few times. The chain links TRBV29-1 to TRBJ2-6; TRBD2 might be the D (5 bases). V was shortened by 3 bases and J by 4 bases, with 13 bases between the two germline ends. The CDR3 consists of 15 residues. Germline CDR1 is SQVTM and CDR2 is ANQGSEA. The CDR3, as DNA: TGCAGCGTTGATCTCGGCTCGGGGGGGGCCAACGTCCTGACTTTC. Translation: CSVDLGSGGANVLTF.

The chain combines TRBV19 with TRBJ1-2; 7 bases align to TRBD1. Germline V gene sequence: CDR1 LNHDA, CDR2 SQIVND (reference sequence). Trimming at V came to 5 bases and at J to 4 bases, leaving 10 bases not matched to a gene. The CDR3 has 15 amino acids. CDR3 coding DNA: TGTGCCAGTAGTCCTACAGGGGATCGCAGCTATGGCTACACCTTC. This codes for CASSPTGDRSYGYTF.

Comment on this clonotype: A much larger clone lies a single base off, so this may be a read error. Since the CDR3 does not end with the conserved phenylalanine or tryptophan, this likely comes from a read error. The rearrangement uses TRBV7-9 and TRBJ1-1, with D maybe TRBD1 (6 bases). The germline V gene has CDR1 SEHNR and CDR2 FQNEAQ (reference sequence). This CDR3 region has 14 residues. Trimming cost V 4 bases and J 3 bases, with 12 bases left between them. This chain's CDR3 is CASSYQGFDTEAFL. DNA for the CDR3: TGTGCCAGCAGCTATCAGGGGTTCGACACTGAAGCTTTCCTT.

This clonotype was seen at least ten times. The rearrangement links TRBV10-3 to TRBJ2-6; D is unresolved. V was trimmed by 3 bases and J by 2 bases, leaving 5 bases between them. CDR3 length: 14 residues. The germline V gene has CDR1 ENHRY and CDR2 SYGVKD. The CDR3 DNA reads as TGTGCCATCAGTGATAGTCCTGGGGCCAACGTCCTGACTTTC. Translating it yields CAISDSPGANVLTF.

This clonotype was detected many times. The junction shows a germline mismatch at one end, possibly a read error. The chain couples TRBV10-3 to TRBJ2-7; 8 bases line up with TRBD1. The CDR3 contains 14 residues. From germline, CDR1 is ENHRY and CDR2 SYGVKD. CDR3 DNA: TGTGCCAGCAGTGAAGTCGGGACAGGTTACGAGCAGTACTTC. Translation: CASSEVGTGYEQYF.

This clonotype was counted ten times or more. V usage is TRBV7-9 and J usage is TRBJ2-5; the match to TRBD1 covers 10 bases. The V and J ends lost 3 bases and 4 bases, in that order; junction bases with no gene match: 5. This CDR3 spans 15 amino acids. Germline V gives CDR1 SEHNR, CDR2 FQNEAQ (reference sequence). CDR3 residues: CASSFGTGDPETQYF. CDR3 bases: TGTGCCAGCAGCTTCGGGACAGGGGACCCAGAGACCCAGTACTTC. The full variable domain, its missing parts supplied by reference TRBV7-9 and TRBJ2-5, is DTGVSQNPRHKITKRGQNVTFRCDPISEHNRLYWYRQTLGQGPEFLTYFQNEAQLEKSRLLSDRFSAERPKGSFSTLEIQRTEQGDSAMYLCASSFGTGDPETQYFGPGTRLLVL.

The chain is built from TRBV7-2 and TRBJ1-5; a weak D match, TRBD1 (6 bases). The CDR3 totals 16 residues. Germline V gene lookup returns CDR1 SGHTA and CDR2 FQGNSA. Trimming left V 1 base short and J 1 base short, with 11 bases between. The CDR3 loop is CASSLVGGLSNQPQHF. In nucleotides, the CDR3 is TGTGCCAGCAGCTTAGTGGGGGGCTTGAGCAATCAGCCCCAGCATTTT.

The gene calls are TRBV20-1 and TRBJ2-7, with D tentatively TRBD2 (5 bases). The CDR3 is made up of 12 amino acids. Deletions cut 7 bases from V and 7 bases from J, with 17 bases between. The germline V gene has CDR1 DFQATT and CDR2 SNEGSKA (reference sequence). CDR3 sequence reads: CSVVGEANEQYF. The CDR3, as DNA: TGCAGTGTGGTGGGAGAGGCCAATGAGCAGTACTTC.

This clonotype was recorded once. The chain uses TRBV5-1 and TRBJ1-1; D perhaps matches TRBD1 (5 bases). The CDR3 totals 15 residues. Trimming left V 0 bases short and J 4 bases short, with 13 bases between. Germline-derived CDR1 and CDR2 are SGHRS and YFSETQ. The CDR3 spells CASSLARGLSTEAFF. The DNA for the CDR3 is TGCGCCAGCAGCTTGGCTAGGGGTTTGAGCACTGAAGCTTTCTTT.

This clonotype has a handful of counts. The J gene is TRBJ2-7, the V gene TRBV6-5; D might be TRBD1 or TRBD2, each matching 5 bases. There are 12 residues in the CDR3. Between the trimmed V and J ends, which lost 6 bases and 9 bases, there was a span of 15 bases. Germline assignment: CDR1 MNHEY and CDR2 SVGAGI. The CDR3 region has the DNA TGTGCCAGCAGCGCTTCCGGGACCGGGCAGTACTTC. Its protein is CASSASGTGQYF.

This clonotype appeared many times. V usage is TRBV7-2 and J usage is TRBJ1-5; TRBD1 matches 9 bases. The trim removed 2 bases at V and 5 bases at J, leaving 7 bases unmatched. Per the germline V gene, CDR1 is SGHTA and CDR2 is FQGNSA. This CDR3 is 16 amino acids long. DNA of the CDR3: TGTGCCAGCAGCTTATTGGCTGGGACAGGGTATCAGCCCCAGCATTTT. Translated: CASSLLAGTGYQPQHF.

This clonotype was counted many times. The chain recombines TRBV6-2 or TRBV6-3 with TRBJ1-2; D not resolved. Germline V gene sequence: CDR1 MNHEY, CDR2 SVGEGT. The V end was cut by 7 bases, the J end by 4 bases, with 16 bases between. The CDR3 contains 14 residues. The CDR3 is CASKLVEGGYGYTF. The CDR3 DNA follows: TGTGCCAGCAAACTCGTGGAAGGAGGCTATGGCTACACCTTC.

The CDR3, as DNA: TGTGCCAGCAACAGGGCAGGTGGCACCGGGGAGCTGTTTTTT. Amino acid sequence: CASNRAGGTGELFF. The rearrangement links TRBV19 to TRBJ2-2; a weak D match, TRBD1 (6 bases). V was pared by 9 bases and J by 4 bases, with 15 bases between. The germline CDR1 and CDR2 sequences are LNHDA and SQIVND (reference sequence). This CDR3 is built from 14 residues.

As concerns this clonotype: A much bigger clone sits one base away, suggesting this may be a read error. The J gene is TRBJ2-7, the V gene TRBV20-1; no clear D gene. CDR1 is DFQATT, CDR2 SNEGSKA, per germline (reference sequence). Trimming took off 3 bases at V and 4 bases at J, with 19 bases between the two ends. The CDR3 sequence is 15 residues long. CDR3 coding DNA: TGCAGTGCTAGGCCAACCTACCCCCCCGGTTACGAGCAGTACTTC. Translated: CSARPTYPPGYEQYF.

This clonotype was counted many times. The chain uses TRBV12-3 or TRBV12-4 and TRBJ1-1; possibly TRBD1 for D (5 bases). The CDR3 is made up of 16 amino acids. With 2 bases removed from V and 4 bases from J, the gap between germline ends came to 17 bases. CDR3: CASSLNSAGVGTEAFF. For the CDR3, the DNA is TGTGCCAGCAGTTTAAATTCGGCGGGGGTCGGCACTGAAGCTTTCTTT.

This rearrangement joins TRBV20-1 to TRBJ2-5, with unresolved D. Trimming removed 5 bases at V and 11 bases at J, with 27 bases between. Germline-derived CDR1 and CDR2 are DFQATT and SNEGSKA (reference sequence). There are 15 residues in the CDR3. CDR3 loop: CSAPTDLGSTDTQYF. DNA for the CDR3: TGCAGTGCTCCGACCGACCTGGGAAGCACAGATACGCAGTACTTC.

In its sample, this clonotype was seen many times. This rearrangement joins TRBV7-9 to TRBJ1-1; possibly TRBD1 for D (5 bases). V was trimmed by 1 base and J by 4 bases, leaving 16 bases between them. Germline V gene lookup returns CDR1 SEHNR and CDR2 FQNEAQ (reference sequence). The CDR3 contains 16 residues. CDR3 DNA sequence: TGTGCCAGCAGCTTAGGGGGAGGAGGGGAGGCCACTGAAGCTTTCTTT. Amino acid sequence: CASSLGGGGEATEAFF.

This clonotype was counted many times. CDR3 DNA: TGCGCCAGCAGTGAACGGGAAAAACTGTTTTTT. This sequence encodes CASSEREKLFF. This chain links TRBV10-2 with TRBJ1-4; D call uncertain. The CDR3 is made up of 11 amino acids. CDR1 is WSHSY, CDR2 SAAADI, per germline. Trimming cost V 3 bases and J 8 bases, with 4 bases left between them.

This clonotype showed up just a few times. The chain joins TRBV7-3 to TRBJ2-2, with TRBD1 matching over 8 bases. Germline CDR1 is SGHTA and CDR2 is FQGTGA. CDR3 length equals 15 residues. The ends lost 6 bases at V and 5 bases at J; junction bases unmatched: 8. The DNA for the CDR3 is TGTGCCAGCAGTTGGACAGGGAAAAGAACCGGGGAGCTGTTTTTT. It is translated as CASSWTGKRTGELFF.

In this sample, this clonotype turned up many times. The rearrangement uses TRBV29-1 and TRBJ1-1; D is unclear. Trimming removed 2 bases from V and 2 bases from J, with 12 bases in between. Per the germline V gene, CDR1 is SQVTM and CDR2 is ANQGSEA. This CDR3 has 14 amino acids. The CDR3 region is CSVERAVGNTEAFF. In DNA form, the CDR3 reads TGCAGCGTTGAAAGGGCGGTCGGTAACACTGAAGCTTTCTTT.

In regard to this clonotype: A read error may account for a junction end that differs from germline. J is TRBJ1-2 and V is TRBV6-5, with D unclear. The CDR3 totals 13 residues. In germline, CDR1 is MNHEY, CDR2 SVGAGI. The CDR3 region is CAISYPNSYGYTF. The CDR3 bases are TGTGCCATCAGTTACCCCAACAGTTACGGCTACACCTTC.